This paragraph reports one T cell receptor beta chain. This clone has only one observation. Its antigen is still unknown. No base qualities exist here, and no much larger clone lies one base off it. The sample is drawn from a study of OX40 agonist ivuxolimab in advanced cancers. General notes on the study: Ivuxolimab was an agonistic, fully human IgG2 monoclonal antibody directed against OX40 (CD134), a costimulatory receptor. Intravenous ivuxolimab was administered to patients every 2 weeks at six dose levels: 0.01, 0.1, 0.3, 1.5, 3 and 10 mg/kg. Of the approximately 50 dose-escalation patients, hepatocellular carcinoma was present in approximately 20, melanoma in roughly 15, renal cell carcinoma in 9 and head and neck cancer in 9. The dose-escalation cohort was almost 85% male with a mean age of approximately 60 years, ranging from roughly 23 to 79. Prior anti-PD-1, anti-PD-L1 or anti-CTLA-4 therapy was permitted, and checkpoint inhibitors had been received by roughly two fifths of dose-escalation patients. Partial responses occurred in three dose-escalation patients, of whom one had hepatocellular carcinoma and two had cutaneous melanoma. The point of sequencing TCRbeta in the periphery was to test whether ivuxolimab changed TCR sequence diversity and drove clonal T-cell expansion. The paper covers the monotherapy dose-escalation part of the phase I ivuxolimab trial, which included N ≈ 57 patients. What the study reported, not specific to this receptor: Which antigens the clonally expanded peripheral T cells were specific for was not determined. Low levels of normalized T-cell clonal expansion were also seen in some nonresponding patients. At doses of 0.1 to 3.0 mg/kg, clonal expansion of both CD4+ and CD8+ T cells in blood was seen between baseline and week 6. In the 0.1-3.0 mg/kg groups, partial responders were among the patients with the lowest normalized peripheral clonal expansion, particularly in CD8+ T cells. After ivuxolimab, expanded clones were on average more numerous among CD8+ T cells than among CD4+ T cells.

V sheds 1 base and J sheds 6 bases, leaving 8 bases between their ends. The CDR3, cysteine through phenylalanine, is 12 amino acids long. The DNA shown is the 36-base CDR3, in frame from base 1. CDR1 SGDLS and CDR2 YYNGEE are derived from the germline V gene. To sequence the TCRbeta CDR3 region, genomic DNA was isolated from the sorted cells. The immunoSEQ Assay was used to sequence the TCRbeta CDR3 regions. TCRdb stores this immuneACCESS table with in-frame sequences only. Part of the clones is absent; in the studies checked, under half of the shortfall reflects unresolved V genes, and no reason is known for the rest. The sample includes some 68,000 clones, with about 85% observed a single time. The top ten constitute 0.9% to 1.2% of the sample. Patients with a history of autoimmune disease or receiving systemic immunosuppression were excluded from the trial. Peripheral blood for TCR sequencing was collected from all dose cohorts at baseline, on cycle 4 day 1, and on cycle 7 day 1. Samples came from an open-label, multicenter, first-in-human phase I dose-escalation trial of ivuxolimab. Adults with locally advanced or metastatic melanoma, renal cell, hepatocellular, or head and neck squamous cell carcinoma were enrolled in the trial. Before TCR sequencing, CD4+ T cells and CD8+ T cells from peripheral blood were sorted into separate populations.

The sample here was CD4+ or CD8+ T cells sorted from blood, taken in a trial of the OX40 agonist ivuxolimab. This chain is built from TRBV9 and TRBJ2-7; the D region possibly corresponds to TRBD1 (6 bases align). This sequence originates from an adult with an advanced solid tumor such as melanoma, head and neck, liver or kidney cancer. Read as DNA, the sequence is TGTGCCAGCAGCGTACGAGGGGGCGAGCAGTACTTC. Translated, this gives CASSVRGGEQYF.